A single sample is the source of the 20 T cell receptor beta chains below, sequenced in a study of cytomegalovirus exposure and HLA in healthy donors. PCR amplification relied on 60 Vbeta primers (plus 13 Jbeta primers). Data came from immunoSEQ multiplex PCR; TCRdb stores just in-frame clones and leaves some out. The sample carries 90,000 to 100,000 clones, over 70% recorded once. Sequenced material: PBMCs. The receptors were gathered from a woman aged 40 to 49 in good health and CMV-seronegative.

This chain joins TRBV6-6 and TRBJ2-7; 8 bases align to TRBD1. J lost 3 bases, V lost 4 bases, and 5 bases had no gene match. There are 14 residues in the CDR3. Per germline, CDR1 MNHNY and CDR2 SVGAGI (reference sequence). CDR3 protein: CASSSSDRGYEQYF. The CDR3 nucleotides read TGTGCCAGCAGTTCTAGCGACAGGGGCTACGAGCAGTACTTC.

The gene calls are TRBV4-1 and TRBJ1-1; D gene unclear. CDR1 is MGHRA and CDR2 is YSYEKL in the germline V gene. V lost 0 bases and J lost 0, with 14 bases in between. This CDR3 is built from 17 residues. CDR3 sequence (DNA): TGCGCCAGCAGCCAAGAATCGGACTCATACATGAACACTGAAGCTTTCTTT. Protein product: CASSQESDSYMNTEAFF.

The V and J genes are TRBV12-5 and TRBJ1-5; TRBD1 aligns across 8 bases. The CDR3 has 16 residues. CDR1 is LGHNT and CDR2 is FRNRAP in the germline V gene. Losses at the gene ends were 4 bases for V and 3 bases for J; bases not matched to a gene: 8. DNA for the CDR3: TGTGCTAGTGGTTCTCCGGGACAGGTCTCCAATCAGCCCCAGCATTTT. This encodes CASGSPGQVSNQPQHF. Full variable domain (missing parts from reference TRBV12-5 and TRBJ1-5): DARVTQTPRHKVTEMGQEVTMRCQPILGHNTVFWYRQTMMQGLELLAYFRNRAPLDDSGMPKDRFSAEMPDATLATLKIQPSEPRDSAVYFCASGSPGQVSNQPQHFGDGTRLSIL.

The CDR3 is CAISAGDPNNEQFF. CDR3 bases: TGTGCCATCAGTGCGGGGGACCCAAACAATGAGCAGTTCTTC. The V and J genes are TRBV10-3 and TRBJ2-1, with D possibly being TRBD2 (6 bases). Germline assignment: CDR1 ENHRY and CDR2 SYGVKD. Between the trimmed V and J ends, which lost 4 bases and 5 bases, there was a span of 12 bases. The CDR3 covers 14 residues.

This clone was observed a handful of times. The V gene is TRBV7-9, the J gene TRBJ2-1, with D possibly matching TRBD2 (5 bases). The germline V gene encodes CDR1 SEHNR and CDR2 FQNEAQ (reference sequence). The CDR3 consists of 17 residues. Trimming stripped 0 bases from V and 4 bases from J, with 16 bases between. CDR3 in amino acids: CASSLAVQRREYNEQFF. The CDR3, as DNA: TGTGCCAGCAGCTTAGCGGTCCAGCGGAGAGAGTACAATGAGCAGTTCTTC.

This clone has a single count. The chain has TRBV10-3 and TRBJ1-5, with TRBD1 matching 7 bases. Germline V gene data show CDR1 as ENHRY and CDR2 as SYGVKD. CDR3 length equals 14 residues. The V and J ends lost 10 bases and 1 base, in that order; junction bases with no gene match: 7. CDR3: CATQGEMSNQPQHF. CDR3 DNA sequence: TGTGCCACCCAGGGGGAGATGAGCAATCAGCCCCAGCATTTT.

The genes are TRBV18 and TRBJ2-1; the D gene is possibly TRBD2 (6 bases). The CDR3 has 13 residues. Germline lookup yields CDR1 KGHSH and CDR2 LQKENI. The germline V and J ends were trimmed by 8 bases and 9 bases, with 17 bases remaining between them. CDR3 DNA: TGTGCCAGCACAAAACTAGACGGGGGTGAGCAGTTCTTC. It encodes CASTKLDGGEQFF.

Turning to this clone: The same CDR3 also results from other DNA sequences found in this sample. This sequence joins TRBV30 and TRBJ2-2; D perhaps matches TRBD2 (6 bases). The germline V gene has CDR1 GTSNPN and CDR2 SVGIG (reference sequence). The CDR3 has 13 residues. Trimming took off 0 bases at V and 6 bases at J, with 8 bases between the two ends. CDR3 in DNA: TGTGCCTGGAGTGTACTAGCTTCCGGGGAGCTGTTTTTT. Translating it yields CAWSVLASGELFF.

This chain uses TRBV7-6 with TRBJ2-7; TRBD1 might be the D (5 bases). From germline, CDR1 is SGHVS and CDR2 FNYEAQ. This CDR3 is 13 amino acids long. The V and J ends lost 4 bases and 2 bases respectively, with 9 bases between them. The DNA for the CDR3 is TGTGCCAGCAGCTCAAAGACAGCCTACGAGCAGTACTTC. Protein sequence: CASSSKTAYEQYF. Together with reference TRBV7-6 and TRBJ2-7, the CDR3 gives the full variable domain: GAGVSQSPRYKVTKRGQDVALRCDPISGHVSLYWYRQALGQGPEFLTYFNYEAQQDKSGLPNDRFSAERPEGSISTLTIQRTEQRDSAMYRCASSSKTAYEQYFGPGTRLTVT.

This clone was seen only a few times. One base separates it from a far larger clone, so it is likely a read error. The chain combines TRBV5-8 with TRBJ2-7, with 7 nucleotides matching TRBD1. Trimming at V came to 3 bases and at J to 3 bases, leaving 9 bases not matched to a gene. Looked up from germline, CDR1 is SGHTS and CDR2 is YDEGEE. The CDR3 contains 15 residues. In nucleotides, the CDR3 is TGTGCCAGCAGCTCGCCTCCTAGGGGGCACTACGAGCAGTACGTC. Protein: CASSSPPRGHYEQYV.

This chain links TRBV5-1 with TRBJ1-1; possibly TRBD1 for D (6 bases). The CDR3 loop spans 13 amino acids. Germline assignment: CDR1 SGHRS and CDR2 YFSETQ. V lost 6 bases to trimming and J lost 5 bases, with 14 bases between them. CDR3 sequence: CASKQGDRTEAFF. As DNA, the CDR3 is TGCGCCAGCAAACAGGGTGATCGGACTGAAGCTTTCTTT.

This clone was found a few times. This rearrangement joins TRBV11-2 to TRBJ2-1; D uncertain. The length of the CDR3 is 13 residues. Per the germline V gene, CDR1 is SGHAT and CDR2 is FQNNGV. The V end lost 5 bases, the J end lost 6 bases, and 11 bases lay between the germline ends. The CDR3 DNA reads as TGTGCCAGCAGCCGACACCAGGTCAATGAGCAGTTCTTC. Translation gives CASSRHQVNEQFF.

The gene calls are TRBV5-4 and TRBJ2-2; TRBD1 matches 7 bases. The ends lost 0 bases at V and 4 bases at J; junction bases unmatched: 6. The CDR3 consists of 16 residues. Germline CDR1 reads SGHNT; CDR2 reads YYREEE (reference sequence). Written as DNA, the CDR3 is TGTGCCAGCAGCTTGGAGGGGGCAGTAGTCACCGGGGAGCTGTTTTTT. The encoded protein is CASSLEGAVVTGELFF. The full variable domain, in which reference TRBV5-4 and TRBJ2-2 provide the parts outside the CDR3, is ETGVTQSPTHLIKTRGQQVTLRCSSQSGHNTVSWYQQALGQGPQFIFQYYREEENGRGNFPPRFSGLQFPNYSSELNVNALELDDSALYLCASSLEGAVVTGELFFGEGSRLTVL.

The J gene is TRBJ1-2, the V gene TRBV15; a weak D match, TRBD1 (6 bases). The germline gives CDR1 LNHNV, CDR2 YYDKDF (reference sequence). This CDR3 has 17 amino acids. With 0 bases removed from V and 1 base from J, the gap between germline ends came to 15 bases. DNA for the CDR3: TGTGCCACCAGCAGAGATAGCACAGGGTGGCTTAACTATGGCTACACCTTC. Amino acids: CATSRDSTGWLNYGYTF.

This rearrangement joins TRBV6-5 to TRBJ1-6, with 7 bases that match TRBD1. The ends lost 6 bases at V and 5 bases at J; junction bases unmatched: 7. The CDR3 consists of 15 residues. Germline assignment: CDR1 MNHEY and CDR2 SVGAGI. The CDR3 region has the DNA TGTGCCAGCAGGAAACAGGGGTTAGATAATTCACCCCTCCACTTT. Encoded protein: CASRKQGLDNSPLHF.

J is TRBJ2-7 and V is TRBV11-2, with 7 bases matching TRBD2. Germline lookup yields CDR1 SGHAT and CDR2 FQNNGV. This CDR3 is 15 amino acids long. The ends lost 5 bases at V and 4 bases at J; junction bases unmatched: 11. This CDR3 is CASSPITGTTYEQYF. CDR3 DNA sequence: TGTGCCAGCAGCCCCATAACCGGGACTACATACGAGCAGTACTTC.

This clone has a handful of counts. J is TRBJ2-3 and V is TRBV5-1, with a possible D match to TRBD2 (6 bases). The CDR3 runs to 14 residues. CDR1 is SGHRS, CDR2 YFSETQ, per germline. V lost 4 bases and J 6 bases, leaving 15 bases between the germline ends. The CDR3 coding sequence is TGCGCCAGCAGCAGATCGGGACTTCGGGATACGCAGTATTTT. Its translation is CASSRSGLRDTQYF. The entire variable domain, with the rest obtained from reference TRBV5-1 and TRBJ2-3, is as follows: KAGVTQTPRYLIKTRGQQVTLSCSPISGHRSVSWYQQTPGQGLQFLFEYFSETQRNKGNFPGRFSGRQFSNSRSEMNVSTLELGDSALYLCASSRSGLRDTQYFGPGTRLTVL.

The rearrangement uses TRBV5-1 and TRBJ1-1; TRBD1 matches 8 bases. CDR1 and CDR2 (germline): SGHRS, YFSETQ. The CDR3 covers 15 residues. Trimming took 0 bases from V and 3 from J; bases not matched to a gene: 4. This CDR3 reads CASSLASQGDTEAFF. CDR3 bases: TGCGCCAGCAGCTTGGCCTCACAGGGGGACACTGAAGCTTTCTTT.

The chain joins TRBV10-1 to TRBJ2-7, with D possibly matching TRBD1 (6 bases). V lost 9 bases to trimming and J lost 2 bases, with 14 bases between them. CDR3 length: 13 amino acids. Germline loops: CDR1 WNHNN, CDR2 SYGVQD (reference sequence). The CDR3 is CARVRDTAYEQYF. The CDR3 nucleotides read TGCGCCAGAGTACGGGACACCGCCTACGAGCAGTACTTC.

This clone has just one count. The rearrangement uses TRBV30 and TRBJ1-3; D is unresolved. The germline CDR1 and CDR2 sequences are GTSNPN and SVGIG (reference sequence). The CDR3 runs 17 residues. V was pared by 2 bases and J by 0 bases, with 17 bases between. The CDR3 DNA reads TGTGCCTGGAGTCCATCGTATCAGGTTTACTCTGGAAACACCATATATTTT. It specifies CAWSPSYQVYSGNTIYF.